This TCR beta chain was observed in a study of cytomegalovirus exposure and HLA in healthy donors. Concerning this clone itself: Its antigen is not known.

PCR was performed using 60 Vbeta and 13 Jbeta primers. The data were produced by immunoSEQ multiplex PCR, yet TCRdb's version contains in-frame clones alone and is incomplete. The table includes 150,000 to 200,000 clones, around 83% detected once. Findings and caveats of the study: For TCR beta chains, V- and J-gene trimming was later linked to a missense DCLRE1C variant. Most sequenced TCRs were rare (though some public TCRs occurred in many donors).

From germline, CDR1 is SGHAT and CDR2 FQNNGV. V dropped 5 bases and J dropped 2 bases, with 21 bases sitting between them. The CDR3 contains 18 residues. The sample was PBMCs. The V and J genes are TRBV11-2 and TRBJ2-2, with TRBD2 as a possible D gene (6 bases). The clonotype comes from a man between 35 and 55 years old in good health and CMV-seropositive. The CDR3 loop reads CASSLVAGTAFNTGELFF. The CDR3 DNA sequence: TGTGCCAGCAGCCTAGTCGCGGGGACTGCCTTTAACACCGGGGAGCTGTTTTTT.